This T cell receptor beta chain was sequenced in a study of T cells after yellow fever vaccination. This CDR3 region has 14 residues. Per the germline V gene, CDR1 is SNHLY and CDR2 is FYNNEI. Between the trimmed V and J ends, which lost 3 bases and 1 base, there was a span of 7 bases. This clonotype showed up just a few times. Synthesis of TCR cDNA relied on 5'RACE template switching, which attached a universal primer site and UMIs. MiXCR, run by TCRdb on the 5' RACE reads, gives a single entry per CDR3 protein. The data hold approximately 510,000 distinct CDR3 sequences, with roughly 22% observed a single time.

The material sequenced was PBMCs, taken roughly 20 days after the first yellow fever vaccination. The V and J genes are TRBV2 and TRBJ1-5; the D is unclear. This TCR came from a man aged 18 to 30 who received the YFV17D yellow fever vaccine. The CDR3 coding sequence is TGTGCCAGCAGTGACATCGTCAGCAATCAGCCCCAGCATTTT. It codes for CASSDIVSNQPQHF.